One sample yielded the 15 T cell receptor beta chains listed below, sequenced in a study of long-term antiretroviral therapy in people with HIV. At survey level, the immunoSEQ assay was run in its v3.0 version. Method: immunoSEQ multiplex PCR; TCRdb's copy keeps in-frame clones and lacks some. The table shows 25,000 to 30,000 clones, with more than 80% occurring only once. The sample consisted of unsorted PBMCs, taken 3.2 years before starting antiretroviral therapy. The receptors shown here come from a man in his fifties or sixties with HIV.

The chain is built from TRBV27 and TRBJ1-2; TRBD1 matches at 7 bases. Germline loops: CDR1 MNHEY, CDR2 SMNVEV (reference sequence). After removal of 6 bases from V and 2 bases from J, the junction contained 6 bases not matched to a gene. The CDR3 totals 14 residues. The CDR3 region has the DNA TGTGCCAGCAGGAAGGGACAGCGAAACTATGGCTACACCTTC. Translating gives CASRKGQRNYGYTF.

The chain uses TRBV2 and TRBJ2-5; 7 bases match TRBD2. The ends lost 1 base at V and 6 bases at J; junction bases unmatched: 11. Germline V lookup: CDR1 SNHLY, CDR2 FYNNEI. The CDR3 covers 16 residues. The CDR3 loop reads CASSEENGGIGKTQYF. CDR3 coding DNA: TGTGCCAGCAGTGAAGAGAACGGGGGGATTGGGAAGACCCAGTACTTC.

The chain carries TRBV5-4 and TRBJ2-3, with a possible D match to TRBD2 (5 bases). CDR1 and CDR2 from the germline V gene are SGHNT and YYREEE (reference sequence). The CDR3 extends over 14 amino acids. The ends were cut back, 0 bases at V and 5 bases at J, with 10 bases in the middle. The CDR3 region is CASSLAVGGDTQYF. Written as DNA, the CDR3 is TGTGCCAGCAGCTTGGCCGTCGGAGGAGATACGCAGTATTTT.

Written as DNA, the CDR3 is TGTGCCATCAGTGAGTCGGTGGGAGGGACTGAAGCTTTCTTT. It is translated as CAISESVGGTEAFF. This chain connects TRBV10-3 to TRBJ1-1; no clear D gene. Germline V lookup: CDR1 ENHRY, CDR2 SYGVKD. The CDR3 is 14 residues long. Trimming removed 0 bases at V and 5 bases at J, with 10 bases between.

The rearrangement uses TRBV11-1 and TRBJ2-1, with TRBD2 matching 10 bases. The CDR3 totals 13 residues. Germline assignment: CDR1 SGHAT and CDR2 FQDESV (reference sequence). Losses at the gene ends were 5 bases for V and 13 bases for J; bases not matched to a gene: 8. The CDR3 DNA reads TGTGCCAGCAGCCCGGGGAGCGGGGGGGTTCAGTTCTTC. Translating it yields CASSPGSGGVQFF.

The chain recombines TRBV18 with TRBJ2-2; D uncertain. This CDR3 is 12 amino acids long. Deletions cut 3 bases from V and 8 bases from J, with 7 bases between. CDR1 and CDR2 (germline): KGHSH, LQKENI. This CDR3 reads CASSPPGGELFF. The CDR3, as DNA: TGTGCCAGCTCACCCCCCGGAGGGGAGCTGTTTTTT.

This sequence joins TRBV6-1 and TRBJ2-3; D unresolved. Germline values: CDR1 MNHNS, CDR2 SASEGT. V lost 2 bases to trimming and J lost 4 bases, with 10 bases between them. This CDR3 comprises 14 residues. CDR3 region: CASSETSWPDTQYF. For the CDR3, the DNA is TGTGCCAGCAGTGAAACGAGCTGGCCAGATACGCAGTATTTT.

The rearrangement uses TRBV7-6 and TRBJ1-6; D may be TRBD1 (6 bases). From germline, CDR1 is SGHVS and CDR2 FNYEAQ. Trimming stripped 1 base from V and 8 bases from J, with 12 bases between. CDR3 length: 15 amino acids. As DNA, the CDR3 is TGTGCCAGCAGCTTAGTACAGGGTCGAGATTCACCCCTCCACTTT. It translates to CASSLVQGRDSPLHF. The entire variable domain, with the rest obtained from reference TRBV7-6 and TRBJ1-6, is as follows: GAGVSQSPRYKVTKRGQDVALRCDPISGHVSLYWYRQALGQGPEFLTYFNYEAQQDKSGLPNDRFSAERPEGSISTLTIQRTEQRDSAMYRCASSLVQGRDSPLHFGNGTRLTVT.

The CDR3 here is CASSLEGGTDSYEQYF. In DNA, the CDR3 is TGCGCCAGCAGCTTGGAGGGCGGGACCGACTCCTACGAGCAGTACTTC. The chain carries TRBV5-1 and TRBJ2-7; weak D call: TRBD2 (6 bases). The CDR3 is made up of 16 amino acids. The V end lost 0 bases, the J end lost 0 bases, and 13 bases lay between the germline ends. Per germline, CDR1 SGHRS and CDR2 YFSETQ.

The chain combines TRBV5-1 with TRBJ2-7; 9 positions agree with TRBD2. The J segment lost 0 bases and the V segment lost 0 bases, leaving 10 bases of the junction unmatched. The germline gives CDR1 SGHRS, CDR2 YFSETQ. This CDR3 spans 18 amino acids. In DNA, the CDR3 is TGCGCCAGCAGCTTGGGTTTTAGCGGGGGTCCTTACTCCTACGAGCAGTACTTC. It translates to CASSLGFSGGPYSYEQYF.

This sequence joins TRBV15 and TRBJ2-3; D gene uncertain. The ends were cut back, 3 bases at V and 2 bases at J, with 15 bases in the middle. CDR1 is LNHNV, CDR2 YYDKDF, per germline (reference sequence). The CDR3 extends over 16 amino acids. The CDR3: CATSRTSNPVTDTQYF. DNA for the CDR3: TGTGCCACCAGCAGGACGAGCAACCCGGTCACAGATACGCAGTATTTT.

CDR3 protein: CASTQDRPYGYTF. CDR3 in DNA: TGTGCCAGCACCCAAGACAGGCCATATGGCTACACCTTC. This chain connects TRBV2 to TRBJ1-2; perhaps TRBD1 as D (6 bases). The CDR3 is 13 residues long. In germline, CDR1 is SNHLY, CDR2 FYNNEI. With 7 bases removed from V and 5 bases from J, the gap between germline ends came to 14 bases.

This clone was observed once. This sequence joins TRBV27 and TRBJ2-2; tentatively, D is TRBD1 (6 bases). The germline V and J ends were trimmed by 7 bases and 4 bases, with 28 bases remaining between them. The CDR3 extends over 19 amino acids. CDR1 is MNHEY and CDR2 is SMNVEV in the germline V gene (reference sequence). This CDR3 is CASTLVSGARTATTGELFF. The CDR3 nucleotides read TGTGCCAGCACCCTCGTATCTGGGGCGAGGACAGCGACCACCGGGGAGCTGTTTTTT.

The J gene is TRBJ2-7, the V gene TRBV19; TRBD1 or TRBD2 may be the D gene (5 bases each). Per germline, CDR1 LNHDA and CDR2 SQIVND (reference sequence). V was clipped by 5 bases and J by 1 base, with 12 bases between them. The length of the CDR3 is 14 residues. As DNA, the CDR3 is TGTGCCAGTAGTTGGGGACCGGGATCCTACGAGCAGTACTTC. Protein sequence: CASSWGPGSYEQYF. Full variable domain (rest looked up from reference TRBV19 and TRBJ2-7): DGGITQSPKYLFRKEGQNVTLSCEQNLNHDAMYWYRQDPGQGLRLIYYSQIVNDFQKGDIAEGYSVSREKKESFPLTVTSAQKNPTAFYLCASSWGPGSYEQYFGPGTRLTVT.

The chain combines TRBV18 with TRBJ1-3; D not certain. The germline CDR1 and CDR2 sequences are KGHSH and LQKENI. This CDR3 spans 14 amino acids. With 3 bases removed from V and 0 bases from J, the gap between germline ends came to 6 bases. CDR3 in DNA: TGTGCCAGCTCACCGGCCGTCTCTGGAAACACCATATATTTT. It specifies CASSPAVSGNTIYF.